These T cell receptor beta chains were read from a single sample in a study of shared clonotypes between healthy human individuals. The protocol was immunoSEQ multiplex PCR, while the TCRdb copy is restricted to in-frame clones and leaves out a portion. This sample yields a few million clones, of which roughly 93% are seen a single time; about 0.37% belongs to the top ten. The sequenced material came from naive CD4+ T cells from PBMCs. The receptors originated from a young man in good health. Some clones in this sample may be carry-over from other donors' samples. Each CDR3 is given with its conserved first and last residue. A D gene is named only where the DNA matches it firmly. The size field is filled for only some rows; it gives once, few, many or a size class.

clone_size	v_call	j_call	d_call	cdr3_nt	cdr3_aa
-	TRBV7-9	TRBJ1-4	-	TGTGCCAGCAGCCCCTGGGGGCAGTCTAATGAAAAACTGTTTTTT	CASSPWGQSNEKLFF
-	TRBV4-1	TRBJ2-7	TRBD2	TGCGCCAGCAGCCAAGGTGTGATAGCGGGAGGGTTATACGAGCAGTACTTC	CASSQGVIAGGLYEQYF
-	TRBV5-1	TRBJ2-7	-	TGCGCCAGCAGCTTGGGCCTGGGGGTGCCCTACGAGCAGTACTTC	CASSLGLGVPYEQYF
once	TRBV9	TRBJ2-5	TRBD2	TGTGCCAGCAGCGCGCACCCCGGGGCGGGAGAAGAGACCCAGTACTTC	CASSAHPGAGEETQYF
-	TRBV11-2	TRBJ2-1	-	TGTGCCAGCAGCTTAACGCCGCGCGGATTGGCCTACAATGAGCAGTTCTTC	CASSLTPRGLAYNEQFF
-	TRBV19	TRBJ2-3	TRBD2	TGTGCCAGTAGTCCGGGACTATACTTCACAGATACGCAGTATTTT	CASSPGLYFTDTQYF
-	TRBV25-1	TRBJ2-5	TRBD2	TGTGCCAGCAGTGCCCGCAGAGCGGGAGGGCCAGCGTGGGAGACCCAGTACTTC	CASSARRAGGPAWETQYF
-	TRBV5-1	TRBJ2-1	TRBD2	TGCGCCAGCAGCTTGGCCCCTAGCGGGACCGACAATGAGCAGTTCTTC	CASSLAPSGTDNEQFF
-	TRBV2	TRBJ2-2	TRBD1	TGTGCCAGCGAGGGACAGGGGGATACCGGGGAGCTGTTTTTT	CASEGQGDTGELFF
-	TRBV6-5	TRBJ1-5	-	TGTGCCAGCAGTCCTACTCTTGATAGCAATCAGCCCCAGCATTTT	CASSPTLDSNQPQHF
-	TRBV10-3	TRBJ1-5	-	TGTGCCATCAGTGATTGGTCTAGCAATCAGCCCCAGCATTTT	CAISDWSSNQPQHF
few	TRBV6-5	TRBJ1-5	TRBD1	TGTGCCAGCAGTACACAGGGGAATCAGCCCCAGCATTTT	CASSTQGNQPQHF
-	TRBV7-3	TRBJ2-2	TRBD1	TGTGCCAGCAGCTTATTATGGGGGACAGACACCGGGGAGCTGTTTTTT	CASSLLWGTDTGELFF
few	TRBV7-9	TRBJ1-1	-	TGTGCCAGCAGCTCCAGGGTTACTGACACTGAAGCTTTCTTT	CASSSRVTDTEAFF
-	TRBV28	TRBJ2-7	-	TGTGCCAGCAGTTTGGGGCGGGGTTACGAGCAGTACTTC	CASSLGRGYEQYF
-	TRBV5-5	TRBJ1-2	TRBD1	TGTGCCAGCAGCTTGGATCTCCCCGGGACAGGGGATCGCGATGGCTACACCTTC	CASSLDLPGTGDRDGYTF
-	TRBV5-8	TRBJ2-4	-	TGTGCCAGCAGCTTGGGGCATCATATTCTAGCCAAAAACATTCAGTACTTC	CASSLGHHILAKNIQYF
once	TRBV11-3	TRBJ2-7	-	TGTGCCAGCAAACAGGACCAGCAGGCTCGCGAGCAGTACTTC	CASKQDQQAREQYF
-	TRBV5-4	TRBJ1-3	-	TGTGCCAGCAGCTCGGCGTCTGGAAACACCATATATTTT	CASSSASGNTIYF
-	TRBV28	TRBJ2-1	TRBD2	TGTGCCAGCAGTTTAGGCGGGAGCAACAATGAGCAGTTCTTC	CASSLGGSNNEQFF
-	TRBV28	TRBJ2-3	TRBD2	TGTGCCAGCAGGCGGGAGGGGGGAAATACAGGGTATACGCAGTATTTT	CASRREGGNTGYTQYF
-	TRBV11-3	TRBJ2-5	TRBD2	TGTGCCAGCAGCTTAACAGCGGGGAAAGAGACCCAGTACTTC	CASSLTAGKETQYF
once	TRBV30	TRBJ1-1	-	TGTGCCTGGAGTGTACACAGGGTCAGGGAGAACACTGAAGCTTTCTTT	CAWSVHRVRENTEAFF
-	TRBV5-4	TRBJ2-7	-	TGTGCCAGCAGCCCCGGGATCGCCGGCACCTACGAGCAGTACTTC	CASSPGIAGTYEQYF
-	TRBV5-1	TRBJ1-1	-	TGCGCCAGCAGCCAAACAACAGGGATCACTGAAGCTTTCTTT	CASSQTTGITEAFF
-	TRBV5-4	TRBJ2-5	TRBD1	TGTGCCAGCAGCTCACCGGGACAGGGGGCTACCGAGACCCAGTACTTC	CASSSPGQGATETQYF
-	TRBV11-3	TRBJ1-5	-	TGTGCCAGCAGGTTACTAGCCGGCCAGGGACCCAATCAGCCCCAGCATTTT	CASRLLAGQGPNQPQHF
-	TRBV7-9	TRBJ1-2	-	TGTGCCAGCAGCCCCGACCGACTCGGAGGCTATGGCTACACCTTC	CASSPDRLGGYGYTF